Sequencing of this TCR beta chain was carried out in a study of shared T cell receptors in the human thymus. Sequencing used immunoSEQ multiplex PCR; TCRdb keeps in-frame clones, though not all of them. This table holds under 850,000 clones, approximately 88% found once. These data were also filed under a second study, of human thymus T cells. From that paper: Resections obtained during corrective heart surgery supplied the thymus tissue.

Sequencing used thymocytes. The receptor was isolated from a boy less than two years old with a congenital heart defect.

In nucleotides, the CDR3 is TGTGCCAGCAGCTTGGGAGGGGAGGGGAGATACGAGCAGTACTTC. As protein: CASSLGGEGRYEQYF. This chain joins TRBV7-2 and TRBJ2-7, with 7 bases identical to TRBD2. V lost 3 bases, J lost 4 bases, and 9 bases stayed unmatched. The CDR3 loop spans 15 amino acids. Germline CDR1 reads SGHTA; CDR2 reads FQGNSA.